Listed below are T cell receptor beta chains from one sample, sequenced in a study of cytotoxic CD8 clonotypes in ibrutinib-treated CLL. Method: immunoSEQ multiplex PCR; TCRdb's copy keeps in-frame clones and lacks some. The table includes 150,000 to 200,000 clones, around 84% detected once. Specimen: PBMCs, collected after 12 months of ibrutinib treatment. The source is a human donor with chronic lymphocytic leukemia. The CDR3 runs from the conserved cysteine through the conserved F or W. The D gene is left open where the match is weak. Clone sizes are given selectively: once, few, many, or a class where the clone is expanded.

v_call	j_call	d_call	clone_size	cdr3_aa	cdr3_nt
TRBV5-1	TRBJ2-2	NA	NA	CASSLGYSTGELFF	TGCGCCAGCAGCTTGGGATACAGCACCGGGGAGCTGTTTTTT
TRBV15	TRBJ2-3	TRBD2	NA	CATSRDRGLAGNANTQYF	TGTGCCACCAGCAGAGATCGGGGCCTAGCGGGAAATGCGAATACGCAGTATTTT
TRBV7-3	TRBJ1-2	TRBD1	NA	CASSATGGKGYTF	TGTGCCAGCAGCGCTACAGGGGGTAAGGGCTACACCTTC
TRBV29-1	TRBJ1-5	NA	few	CSVELGGANQPQHF	TGCAGCGTTGAGCTGGGGGGCGCGAACCAGCCCCAGCATTTT
TRBV7-2	TRBJ2-1	NA	NA	CASSPLRSDNEQFF	TGTGCCAGCAGCCCACTTCGGTCAGACAATGAGCAGTTCTTC
TRBV7-8	TRBJ2-3	NA	few	CASSLVPVSTDTQYF	TGTGCCAGCAGCTTAGTTCCCGTTAGCACAGATACGCAGTATTTT
TRBV6-5	TRBJ2-7	TRBD1	NA	CASSRDRLYEQYF	TGTGCCAGCAGCCGGGACAGACTCTACGAGCAGTACTTC
TRBV14	TRBJ1-1	NA	NA	CASSQDFRGNTEAFF	TGTGCCAGCAGCCAAGATTTTCGGGGAAACACTGAAGCTTTCTTT
TRBV28	TRBJ1-6	TRBD1	NA	CASSYRGRNSPLHF	TGTGCCAGCTCGTACAGGGGTCGGAATTCACCCCTCCACTTT
TRBV5-1	TRBJ2-1	TRBD1	once	CASSSGQGPYNEQFF	TGCGCCAGCAGCTCAGGACAGGGGCCCTACAATGAGCAGTTCTTC
TRBV18	TRBJ1-3	NA	NA	CASSPLEGSGNTIYF	TGTGCCAGCTCACCACTCGAAGGCTCTGGAAACACCATATATTTT
TRBV11-2	TRBJ2-7	TRBD1	NA	CASSGGTGARYEQYF	TGTGCCAGCAGCGGGGGGACAGGGGCCCGGTACGAGCAGTACTTC
TRBV28	TRBJ2-2	TRBD1	NA	CASIGTDTGELFF	TGTGCCAGCATTGGGACAGACACCGGGGAGCTGTTTTTT
TRBV27	TRBJ1-1	TRBD1	NA	CASSFTGGTEAFF	TGTGCCAGCAGTTTTACAGGGGGCACTGAAGCTTTCTTT
TRBV7-8	TRBJ2-7	NA	NA	CASSLDAGPGEQYF	TGTGCCAGCAGCTTAGACGCAGGGCCGGGCGAGCAGTACTTC